Following are 14 T cell receptor beta chains from one sample sequenced in a study of technical replicates of blood from a few donors. Some clones are missing from TCRdb's copy, which holds only in-frame ones; the method was immunoSEQ multiplex PCR. This table has more than 65,000 clones, just under 95% appearing once. Sequencing input: T cells isolated from PBMCs. The receptors derive from a human donor in good health.

V is TRBV25-1 and J is TRBJ1-2; TRBD1 matches 7 bases. Germline trimming cut 4 bases from V and 2 bases from J; bases unmatched to any gene: 4. CDR3 length: 14 residues. Germline CDR1 and CDR2: MGHDK and SYGVNS. The CDR3 DNA sequence: TGTGCCAGCAGTGGGCAGACAGGGAACTATGGCTACACCTTC. Encoded protein: CASSGQTGNYGYTF.

CDR3 sequence: CASSLTSSNEQYF. CDR3 DNA: TGTGCCAGCAGCTTAACGTCTAGCAACGAGCAGTACTTC. The chain combines TRBV7-3 with TRBJ2-7, with a possible D match to TRBD2 (5 bases). Germline-derived CDR1 and CDR2 are SGHTA and FQGTGA. Trimming removed 0 bases from V and 5 bases from J, with 8 bases in between. The CDR3 runs 13 residues.

J is TRBJ1-2 and V is TRBV5-8, with a possible D match to TRBD1 (6 bases). V lost 4 bases to trimming and J lost 5 bases, with 15 bases between them. The CDR3 consists of 14 residues. Germline assignment: CDR1 SGHTS and CDR2 YDEGEE. The CDR3 sequence is CASSPGQFTYGYTF. As DNA, the CDR3 is TGTGCCAGCAGCCCTGGACAGTTTACGTATGGCTACACCTTC.

This chain joins TRBV2 and TRBJ1-4; 8 bases fit TRBD1. Trimming took 5 bases from V and 10 from J; bases not matched to a gene: 9. Germline loops: CDR1 SNHLY, CDR2 FYNNEI. The CDR3 runs to 14 residues. CDR3 sequence (DNA): TGTGCCAGCAGTCGGCCCAGGACAGGGACAAAACTGTTTTTT. Its translation is CASSRPRTGTKLFF.

The rearrangement joins TRBV7-2 to TRBJ2-7; D gene uncertain. The CDR3 totals 12 residues. CDR1 is SGHTA and CDR2 is FQGNSA in the germline V gene. Trimming removed 4 bases from V and 5 bases from J, with 9 bases in between. CDR3 DNA sequence: TGTGCCAGCAGCTCCCAGGTCCACGAGCAGTACTTC. Amino acid sequence: CASSSQVHEQYF.

The rearrangement links TRBV4-1 to TRBJ2-1; 14 bases match TRBD2. Germline CDR1 MGHRA, CDR2 YSYEKL. CDR3 length: 20 amino acids. Trimming took 2 bases from V and 9 from J; bases not matched to a gene: 18. DNA for the CDR3: TGCGCCAGCAGCCAAAGTGGGACGGGAGAGGGACTAGCGGGAGTCGCTGAGCAGTTCTTC. Residues: CASSQSGTGEGLAGVAEQFF.

This clone was picked up one time. This chain links TRBV5-1 with TRBJ2-1, with 7 bases lining up with TRBD1. Losses at the gene ends were 3 bases for V and 3 bases for J; bases not matched to a gene: 9. Germline V lookup: CDR1 SGHRS, CDR2 YFSETQ. The CDR3 runs to 16 residues. The CDR3 is CASSYPGTDFYNEQFF. In DNA, the CDR3 is TGCGCCAGCAGCTACCCCGGGACAGATTTCTACAATGAGCAGTTCTTC.

The chain recombines TRBV2 with TRBJ2-6, with 7 bases fitting TRBD1. The germline CDR1 and CDR2 sequences are SNHLY and FYNNEI. The CDR3 consists of 11 residues. Written as DNA, the CDR3 is TGTACCTTATCCCGGGACAGCGTCCTGACTTTC. Translation: CTLSRDSVLTF.

The chain couples TRBV2 to TRBJ2-4; TRBD1 agrees at 9 bases. Losses at the gene ends were 0 bases for V and 14 bases for J; bases not matched to a gene: 5. Germline CDR1 and CDR2: SNHLY and FYNNEI. This CDR3 has 13 amino acids. CDR3 region: CASSEARRDREYF. DNA of the CDR3: TGTGCCAGCAGTGAAGCTAGAAGGGACAGGGAGTACTTC.

The rearrangement uses TRBV2 and TRBJ2-1; TRBD1 matches 9 bases. This CDR3 is 15 amino acids long. With V trimmed by 8 bases and J by 5 bases, 10 bases remained unmatched. Germline lookup yields CDR1 SNHLY and CDR2 FYNNEI. CDR3 amino acids: CASWRDRDMNNEQFF. The CDR3 DNA reads TGTGCCAGCTGGCGGGACAGGGATATGAACAATGAGCAGTTCTTC. Supplemented by reference TRBV2 and TRBJ2-1, the full variable domain reads EPEVTQTPSHQVTQMGQEVILRCVPISNHLYFYWYRQILGQKVEFLVSFYNNEISEKSEIFDDQFSVERPDGSNFTLKIRSTKLEDSAMYFCASWRDRDMNNEQFFGPGTRLTVL.

This chain links TRBV25-1 with TRBJ2-5; maybe TRBD1 (6 bases). This CDR3 comprises 13 residues. CDR1 is MGHDK, CDR2 SYGVNS, per germline. V lost 7 bases to trimming and J lost 3 bases, with 12 bases between them. In nucleotides, the CDR3 is TGTGCCAGCAATTCCCGGACAGAAGAGACCCAGTACTTC. Its translation: CASNSRTEETQYF.

V usage is TRBV6-5 and J usage is TRBJ2-4, with TRBD2 identical over 7 bases. The ends lost 7 bases at V and 3 bases at J; junction bases unmatched: 3. The CDR3 is made up of 13 amino acids. In germline, CDR1 is MNHEY, CDR2 SVGAGI. This CDR3 is CASIGRDKNIQYF. The CDR3 nucleotides are TGTGCCAGCATAGGGAGGGACAAAAACATTCAGTACTTC.

The genes are TRBV29-1 and TRBJ1-2; 7 nucleotides align to TRBD1. Per the germline V gene, CDR1 is SQVTM and CDR2 is ANQGSEA. CDR3 length: 12 residues. After removal of 7 bases from V and 5 bases from J, the junction contained 7 bases not matched to a gene. In nucleotides, the CDR3 is TGCAGCGCTGGGACAGTTAGGTATGGCTACACCTTC. It specifies CSAGTVRYGYTF.

This sequence joins TRBV7-9 and TRBJ1-2; D is unclear. V was cut by 0 bases and J by 5 bases, with 10 bases left in between. Germline lookup yields CDR1 SEHNR and CDR2 FQNEAQ (reference sequence). This CDR3 is 14 amino acids long. CDR3 amino acids: CASSLALAEYGYTF. CDR3 DNA sequence: TGTGCCAGCAGCTTAGCGCTGGCAGAATATGGCTACACCTTC.